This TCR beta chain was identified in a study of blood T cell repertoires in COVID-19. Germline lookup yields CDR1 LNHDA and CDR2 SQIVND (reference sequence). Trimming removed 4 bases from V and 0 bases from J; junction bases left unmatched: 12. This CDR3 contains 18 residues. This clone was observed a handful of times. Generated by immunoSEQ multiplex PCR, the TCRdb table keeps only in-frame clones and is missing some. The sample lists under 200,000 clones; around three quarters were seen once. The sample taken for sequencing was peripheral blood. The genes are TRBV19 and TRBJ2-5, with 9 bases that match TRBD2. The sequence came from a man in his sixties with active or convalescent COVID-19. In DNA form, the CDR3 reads TGTGCCAGTAGTAGCCTGACGCCCCTAGCGGGGCACCAAGAGACCCAGTACTTC. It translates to CASSSLTPLAGHQETQYF.